The clone carrying this TCR beta chain has only one observation. The sample belongs to a study of blood T cell repertoires in COVID-19. Germline V lookup: CDR1 LGHNA, CDR2 YNFKEQ. With 0 bases clipped from V and 1 base from J, the junction kept 6 bases outside the gene matches. The CDR3 has 17 amino acids. TCRdb keeps only in-frame clones here, not all; method: immunoSEQ multiplex PCR. The data hold 80,000 to 100,000 clones, with approximately 79% observed a single time. The origin of this receptor is a man aged 65 to 85 with COVID-19, enrolled during active disease. This chain links TRBV4-2 with TRBJ2-1; 7 bases are a match to TRBD1. The source material was peripheral blood. In DNA, the CDR3 is TGTGCCAGCAGCCAAGACAGACAGGGAATTTCCTACAATGAGCAGTTCTTC. This gives the protein CASSQDRQGISYNEQFF.